These T cell receptor beta chains were read from a single sample in a study of beta chain features in type 1 diabetes. Profiling relied on immunoSEQ multiplex PCR, and the TCRdb table lists in-frame clones only, not all of them. Found here are some 120,000 clones, roughly 17% of them singletons; the top ten hold roughly 2.6%. Input material: central memory CD4+ T cells from blood. These receptors were collected from a man younger than 35 with type 1 diabetes. Both conserved end residues are part of each CDR3. D genes are given only for firm matches.

TRBV11-2	NA	17	TRBJ2-3	CASSKKPLAGLADTQYF
TRBV12-2	NA	14	TRBJ1-2	CASRRNRVHYGYTF
TRBV18	NA	14	TRBJ1-1	CASSPTTVNTEAFF
TRBV25-1	NA	16	TRBJ1-6	CASSESPGSYNSPLHF
TRBV6-1	NA	13	TRBJ2-5	CASSGVGLETQYF
TRBV7-9	TRBD2	15	TRBJ2-5	CASSPGLAGRETQYF
TRBV28	TRBD1	14	TRBJ1-6	CASSTQGFHSPLHF
TRBV11-2	NA	13	TRBJ2-1	CASSLALYNEQFF
TRBV7-2	NA	14	TRBJ2-7	CASSFGSTTYEQYF
TRBV30	NA	13	TRBJ1-2	CAWSLRGNYGYTF
TRBV5-1	NA	15	TRBJ2-2	CASSLGGSQTGELFF
TRBV9	NA	17	TRBJ2-3	CASSVTDGLRTPDTQYF
TRBV27	TRBD2	17	TRBJ2-3	CASSLSSLAGSTDTQYF
TRBV7-8	NA	14	TRBJ2-5	CASSLVRGGKTQYF
TRBV7-2	TRBD1	14	TRBJ1-2	CASSLGQGLGGYTF
TRBV28	TRBD1	13	TRBJ2-7	CATLQGVPYEQYF
TRBV7-2	TRBD1	15	TRBJ1-2	CASSLEPGTGYGYTF
TRBV28	NA	13	TRBJ1-1	CASSSHSDTEAFF
TRBV12-5	TRBD1	15	TRBJ2-1	CASGLGQGNGDEQFF
TRBV14	NA	14	TRBJ1-2	CASSPISEEVGYTF
TRBV5-4	NA	15	TRBJ2-1	CASSWGSSSYNEQFF
TRBV29-1	NA	15	TRBJ2-7	CSALRRLQNTYEQYF
TRBV7-2	NA	11	TRBJ2-7	CASSFSYEQYF
TRBV7-9	TRBD1	15	TRBJ1-1	CASRRDRRANTEAFF
TRBV7-2	NA	14	TRBJ2-3	CASSLGSPPGTQYF
TRBV28	TRBD2	20	TRBJ2-1	CASSFRPGTSGASSYNEQFF
TRBV7-2	TRBD2	16	TRBJ2-3	CASSLGLAGAGDTQYF
TRBV5-1	NA	15	TRBJ2-3	CASSTPEGAADTQYF
TRBV15	TRBD1	15	TRBJ2-2	CATSTLDRGAGELFF
TRBV14	TRBD1	15	TRBJ2-3	CASSRDSQYTDTQYF
TRBV30	TRBD1	14	TRBJ1-1	CAWWDYRGRTEAFF
TRBV29-1	NA	14	TRBJ2-1	CSVDNGSSYNEQFF
TRBV10-3	NA	13	TRBJ2-3	CAIRRDDTDTQYF
TRBV7-2	NA	12	TRBJ2-1	CASRAPYNEQFF
TRBV11-2	NA	13	TRBJ2-3	CASSLVTTDTQYF
TRBV25-1	NA	15	TRBJ2-5	CASSIGGAGQETQYF
TRBV9	TRBD1	14	TRBJ2-7	CASSQGDRGYEQYF
TRBV18	TRBD1	15	TRBJ2-7	CASSPRQGAGYEQYF